Shown below are 16 T cell receptor beta chains from a single sample sequenced in a study of glioma-infiltrating T cells after dendritic cell vaccination listed by TCRdb under 2016. Library preparation used the immunoSEQ multiplex PCR assay. Drawn from immuneACCESS, this table holds only the in-frame rearrangements with V and J called that TCRdb kept. Clones are partly lost; checked studies trace under half to an unresolved V gene and leave the rest unexplained. The sample has 85,000 to 95,000 clones on record, about nine tenths of them singletons. Approximately 14% of the sample comes from the top ten. Here the sequenced sample was blood, taken before dendritic cell vaccination. The receptors here all came from a human donor with glioblastoma.

This clone was detected only once. The junction shows a germline mismatch at one end, possibly a read error. The rearrangement links TRBV18 to TRBJ2-5; 11 nucleotides agree with TRBD1. The DNA end is a closer match to TRBJ2-7, so the J assignment may be wrong. The germline CDR1 and CDR2 sequences are KGHSH and LQKENI. The CDR3 runs to 15 residues. The CDR3 DNA is TGTGCCAGCTCATCACCGGGACAGGGGGCCTACGAGCAGTACTTC. Translating it yields CASSSPGQGAYEQYF.

This chain uses TRBV18 with TRBJ2-7; 14 nucleotides match TRBD2. Germline trimming cut 3 bases from V and 5 bases from J; bases unmatched to any gene: 3. The CDR3 spans 15 residues. The V gene's germline CDR1 is KGHSH and CDR2 LQKENI. The CDR3 loop reads CASSPKGLAGDEQYF. Written as DNA, the CDR3 is TGTGCCAGCTCACCTAAGGGACTAGCGGGAGACGAGCAGTACTTC. Variable domain in full (rest from reference TRBV18 and TRBJ2-7): NAGVMQNPRHLVRRRGQEARLRCSPMKGHSHVYWYRQLPEEGLKFMVYLQKENIIDESGMPKERFSAEFPKEGPSILRIQQVVRGDSAAYFCASSPKGLAGDEQYFGPGTRLTVT.

The chain links TRBV2 to TRBJ2-7; 10 bases are a match to TRBD1. Germline V lookup: CDR1 SNHLY, CDR2 FYNNEI. V was pared by 6 bases and J by 2 bases, with 4 bases of the junction left unmatched. This CDR3 comprises 14 residues. The CDR3 loop is CASREGQGTYEQYF. DNA for the CDR3: TGTGCCAGCAGGGAGGGACAGGGGACCTACGAGCAGTACTTC. The full variable domain, rest sourced from reference TRBV2 and TRBJ2-7, is EPEVTQTPSHQVTQMGQEVILRCVPISNHLYFYWYRQILGQKVEFLVSFYNNEISEKSEIFDDQFSVERPDGSNFTLKIRSTKLEDSAMYFCASREGQGTYEQYFGPGTRLTVT.

The chain couples TRBV15 to TRBJ2-2; 7 bases align to TRBD2. The CDR3 loop spans 14 amino acids. Germline CDR1 reads LNHNV; CDR2 reads YYDKDF (reference sequence). After removal of 3 bases from V and 3 bases from J, the junction contained 1 base not matched to a gene. As DNA, the CDR3 is TGTGCCACCAGCAGTGGGGGGGACACCGGGGAGCTGTTTTTT. This gives the protein CATSSGGDTGELFF.

The V and J genes are TRBV15 and TRBJ2-1, with D perhaps TRBD2 (6 bases). V lost 3 bases and J 7 bases, leaving 16 bases between the germline ends. Germline V gives CDR1 LNHNV, CDR2 YYDKDF (reference sequence). The CDR3 consists of 15 residues. The CDR3 reads CATSRLSGQRNEQFF. DNA of the CDR3: TGTGCCACCAGCAGGCTCAGCGGGCAGAGAAATGAGCAGTTCTTC.

This clone showed up just a few times. The CDR3 sequence: CASSLGDTGDGYTF. The DNA for the CDR3 is TGCGCCAGCAGCTTGGGGGATACAGGGGATGGCTACACCTTC. This chain joins TRBV5-1 and TRBJ1-2, with 7 nucleotides matching TRBD1. The V and J ends lost 0 bases and 6 bases, in that order; junction bases with no gene match: 5. This CDR3 region has 14 residues. Looked up from germline, CDR1 is SGHRS and CDR2 is YFSETQ.

The rearrangement joins TRBV6-5 to TRBJ1-2; 7 bases match TRBD1. Germline V lookup: CDR1 MNHEY, CDR2 SVGAGI. The CDR3 loop spans 15 amino acids. Germline trimming cut 6 bases from V and 0 bases from J; bases unmatched to any gene: 7. The CDR3 bases are TGTGCCAGCAGAGGGACAGACGCTCCTAACTATGGCTACACCTTC. It translates to CASRGTDAPNYGYTF.

The V gene is TRBV29-1, the J gene TRBJ2-7; the match to TRBD2 covers 12 bases. Trimming cost V 6 bases and J 3 bases; bases outside gene matches: 6. Germline lookup yields CDR1 SQVTM and CDR2 ANQGSEA. This CDR3 spans 14 amino acids. The DNA of the CDR3 is TGCAGCGTCCAGACTAGCGGGGGCATCTACGAGCAGTACTTC. Encoded protein: CSVQTSGGIYEQYF.

The chain couples TRBV28 to TRBJ2-5; 7 bases are a match to TRBD2. The V gene's germline CDR1 is MDHEN and CDR2 SYDVKM. This CDR3 is 13 amino acids long. The J segment lost 5 bases and the V segment lost 2 bases, leaving 2 bases of the junction unmatched. CDR3 loop: CASSLAGDETQYF. The CDR3 coding sequence is TGTGCCAGCAGTTTAGCGGGAGATGAGACCCAGTACTTC.

The rearrangement joins TRBV27 to TRBJ2-1; D is possibly TRBD1 (6 bases). The CDR3 runs 14 residues. Germline CDR1 reads MNHEY; CDR2 reads SMNVEV (reference sequence). Trimming shortened V by 2 bases and J by 6 bases, and 11 bases separated the two germline ends. In DNA, the CDR3 is TGTGCCAGCAGTTTAATCCCCAGGGGCAATGAGCAGTTCTTC. Amino acid sequence: CASSLIPRGNEQFF.

The genes are TRBV6-1 and TRBJ2-7, with 8 bases lining up with TRBD2. The CDR3 extends over 15 amino acids. Germline loops: CDR1 MNHNS, CDR2 SASEGT. The junction had 4 bases not matched to a gene; V was cut back by 1 base and J by 2 bases. This chain's CDR3 is CASSEDPSGPYEQYF. Here the CDR3 DNA reads TGTGCCAGCAGTGAAGACCCTAGCGGGCCCTACGAGCAGTACTTC.

The gene calls are TRBV4-1 and TRBJ1-2; D is possibly TRBD1 (6 bases). V lost 1 base, J lost 5 bases, and 8 bases lay in between. The CDR3 runs 13 residues. Germline assignment: CDR1 MGHRA and CDR2 YSYEKL. The CDR3 region is CASSQVGAYGYTF. The CDR3 DNA sequence: TGCGCCAGCAGCCAAGTGGGGGCGTATGGCTACACCTTC.

The chain carries TRBV6-1 and TRBJ1-6; perhaps TRBD1 as D (6 bases). CDR1 is MNHNS, CDR2 SASEGT, per germline. The CDR3 contains 13 residues. The germline V and J ends were trimmed by 6 bases and 7 bases, with 10 bases remaining between them. The CDR3 bases are TGTGCCAGCAGCCTCAGGGGAAATTCACCCCTCCACTTT. Translating it yields CASSLRGNSPLHF.

This clone was seen only once. The chain employs TRBV2 and TRBJ1-4; TRBD1 is a possible D gene (6 bases). The CDR3 is made up of 15 amino acids. Germline CDR1 SNHLY, CDR2 FYNNEI. V dropped 7 bases and J dropped 7 bases, with 19 bases sitting between them. The CDR3: CASIEDRTAFEKLFF. The CDR3 nucleotides are TGTGCCAGCATCGAGGATAGGACAGCATTTGAAAAACTGTTTTTT. Filled out from reference TRBV2 and TRBJ1-4, the complete variable domain reads EPEVTQTPSHQVTQMGQEVILRCVPISNHLYFYWYRQILGQKVEFLVSFYNNEISEKSEIFDDQFSVERPDGSNFTLKIRSTKLEDSAMYFCASIEDRTAFEKLFFGSGTQLSVL.

This clone was picked up one time. As DNA, the CDR3 is TGCGCCAGCGGGGATTCTAGCGGGCCCTATGAGCAGTTCTTC. Its protein product is CASGDSSGPYEQFF. The V call is TRBV5-1, the J call TRBJ2-1; 8 bases match TRBD2. The CDR3 consists of 14 residues. V trimming: 7 bases; J trimming: 8 bases; junction bases outside the gene matches: 11. CDR1 is SGHRS, CDR2 YFSETQ, per germline.

This clone was seen a few times. The DNA for the CDR3 is TGTGCCAGCCAAACCGGAGCTATTCATGAAAAACTGTTTTTT. Its translation: CASQTGAIHEKLFF. The rearrangement links TRBV6-6 to TRBJ1-4; no definite D call. Trimming stripped 8 bases from V and 6 bases from J, with 16 bases between. CDR3 length equals 14 residues. The germline V gene encodes CDR1 MNHNY and CDR2 SVGAGI (reference sequence).